These 30 T cell receptor beta chains were sequenced from one sample in a study of T cells after yellow fever vaccination. From the 5' RACE reads, TCRdb called clonotypes with MiXCR, one entry per CDR3 protein. The sample carries about 580,000 distinct CDR3 sequences, less than 20% recorded once. The specimen was PBMCs, collected 5 to 6 days after the first yellow fever vaccination. The receptor set was obtained from a man younger than 30 who received the YFV17D yellow fever vaccine.

This chain joins TRBV5-1 and TRBJ1-1; D is perhaps TRBD1 (5 bases). Germline assignment: CDR1 SGHRS and CDR2 YFSETQ. Trimming took off 2 bases at V and 6 bases at J, with 11 bases between the two ends. The CDR3 has 13 residues. The CDR3 loop reads CASSFISGPEAFF. DNA of the CDR3: TGCGCCAGCAGCTTTATTTCAGGGCCTGAAGCTTTCTTT.

Many counts were recorded for this clonotype. The chain employs TRBV12-3 or TRBV12-4 and TRBJ2-3, with D unclear. The CDR3 length is 12 residues. Deletions cut 3 bases from V and 6 bases from J, with 7 bases between. The CDR3 is CASSLTVDTQYF. The DNA for the CDR3 is TGTGCCAGCAGTTTGACTGTCGATACGCAGTATTTT.

This clonotype came up a few times. The chain links TRBV6-5 to TRBJ2-7; D is possibly TRBD1 (6 bases). V lost 2 bases and J lost 2, with 19 bases in between. This CDR3 has 17 residues. Germline V gene sequence: CDR1 MNHEY, CDR2 SVGAGI. The CDR3, as DNA: TGTGCCAGCAGTTACCATGCACCTCACAGGACAGCCTACGAGCAGTACTTC. This encodes CASSYHAPHRTAYEQYF.

This chain joins TRBV28 and TRBJ1-6, with TRBD1 as a possible D gene (5 bases). Germline loops: CDR1 MDHEN, CDR2 SYDVKM. The CDR3 spans 16 residues. Trimming removed 6 bases from V and 10 bases from J, with 22 bases in between. CDR3 DNA sequence: TGTGCCAGCAGCTTTTTGGGGCGGGGCAAGGGCTCACCCCTCCACTTT. It encodes CASSFLGRGKGSPLHF.

The V call is TRBV12-3 or TRBV12-4, the J call TRBJ2-1, with 7 bases that match TRBD1. V was pared by 5 bases and J by 7 bases, with 8 bases of the junction left unmatched. The CDR3 is made up of 14 amino acids. CDR3 sequence (DNA): TGTGCCAGCAGTCTCGGGACAGCGGATAATGAGCAGTTCTTC. Translation gives CASSLGTADNEQFF.

This clonotype was found a few times. The chain has TRBV7-2 and TRBJ1-6; no reliable D call. This CDR3 is built from 17 residues. CDR1 and CDR2 from the germline V gene are SGHTA and FQGNSA. Trimming took 8 bases from V and 0 from J, leaving 17 bases between them. The CDR3 here is CASSLGWPSSYNSPLHF. CDR3 nucleotide sequence: TGTGCCAGCTCTCTAGGTTGGCCGAGCTCCTATAATTCACCCCTCCACTTT.

The chain carries TRBV12-3 or TRBV12-4 and TRBJ1-5; possibly TRBD1 for D (5 bases). Trimming pared 9 bases from V and 4 bases from J, leaving 16 bases between. The CDR3 consists of 14 residues. CDR3 region: CASSTASTNQPQHF. CDR3 nucleotide sequence: TGTGCCAGTTCGACAGCAAGTACTAATCAGCCCCAGCATTTT.

A few counts support this clonotype. This chain uses TRBV9 with TRBJ1-6; D is uncertain. This CDR3 has 13 residues. Germline V gene lookup returns CDR1 SGDLS and CDR2 YYNGEE. Trimming removed 2 bases at V and 10 bases at J, with 10 bases between. Written as DNA, the CDR3 is TGTGCCAGCAGCGTTTATCAAGGCTCACCCCTCCACTTT. Residues: CASSVYQGSPLHF.

This clonotype was observed a handful of times. V usage is TRBV4-2 and J usage is TRBJ2-1; 12 nucleotides align to TRBD2. The V gene end was trimmed by 0 bases and the J gene end by 8 bases; junction bases not matched to a gene: 14. Germline CDR1 reads LGHNA; CDR2 reads YNFKEQ. The length of the CDR3 is 19 residues. DNA of the CDR3: TGTGCCAGCAGCCAAGAACTCTATAGAGCTAGCGGGGGGGCACATGAGCAGTTCTTC. It encodes CASSQELYRASGGAHEQFF.

This chain joins TRBV7-9 and TRBJ2-7; tentative D call: TRBD2 (6 bases). The V gene lost 2 bases and the J gene lost 0 bases, with 14 bases spanning the gap. Per the germline V gene, CDR1 is SEHNR and CDR2 is FQNEAQ (reference sequence). The CDR3 runs to 16 residues. The CDR3 protein is CASSLRARGSSYEQYF. The CDR3, as DNA: TGTGCCAGCAGCTTACGGGCCCGGGGGAGCTCCTACGAGCAGTACTTC.

This clonotype was counted only a few times. This chain connects TRBV20-1 to TRBJ2-1, with 8 bases matching TRBD1. The V segment lost 4 bases and the J segment 0 bases; nucleotides outside the gene matches: 11. The CDR3 length is 17 residues. Germline CDR1 reads DFQATT; CDR2 reads SNEGSKA (reference sequence). CDR3 bases: TGCAGTGCTAAAGGGACAGGACGACTTCTCTCCTACAATGAGCAGTTCTTC. It is translated as CSAKGTGRLLSYNEQFF.

In its sample, this clonotype was seen many times. The chain carries TRBV10-3 and TRBJ2-5; 8 nucleotides match TRBD1. The V gene end was trimmed by 3 bases and the J gene end by 5 bases; junction bases not matched to a gene: 2. The germline V gene has CDR1 ENHRY and CDR2 SYGVKD. CDR3 length: 13 residues. CDR3 nucleotides: TGTGCCATCAGTGATAGACAGGGGGAGACCCAGTACTTC. Residues: CAISDRQGETQYF.

This clonotype appeared a few times. The chain has TRBV7-9 and TRBJ1-2, with 9 bases that match TRBD1. Germline assignment: CDR1 SEHNR and CDR2 FQNEAQ (reference sequence). The CDR3 runs to 14 residues. V lost 2 bases to trimming and J lost 7 bases; unmatched junction nucleotides: 5. The CDR3 loop is CASSLPTGGGGYTF. In nucleotides, the CDR3 is TGTGCCAGCAGCTTACCGACAGGGGGTGGTGGCTACACCTTC.

The chain carries TRBV27 and TRBJ1-2; D unresolved. Looked up from germline, CDR1 is MNHEY and CDR2 is SMNVEV (reference sequence). The CDR3 has 15 amino acids. V was clipped by 2 bases and J by 8 bases, with 18 bases between them. The CDR3 DNA reads as TGTGCCAGCAGTTTAATCTCTACCTCGATGGGCGGCTACACCTTC. Its protein product is CASSLISTSMGGYTF.

The chain joins TRBV27 to TRBJ1-4, with D tentatively TRBD1 (5 bases). The CDR3 spans 12 residues. CDR1 MNHEY and CDR2 SMNVEV come from the germline V gene (reference sequence). The CDR3 spells CPPCREDEKLFF. In DNA, the CDR3 is TGTCCACCTTGCAGGGAGGATGAAAAACTGTTTTTT.

The rearrangement links TRBV7-9 to TRBJ2-3; 9 bases align to TRBD2. CDR3 length: 16 amino acids. CDR1 and CDR2 from the germline V gene are SEHNR and FQNEAQ (reference sequence). J lost 6 bases, V lost 1 base, and 8 bases had no gene match. DNA of the CDR3: TGTGCCAGCAGCTTAGGGCGCGGCGGGGGGGCTGATACGCAGTATTTT. It translates to CASSLGRGGGADTQYF. The full variable domain, its missing parts supplied by reference TRBV7-9 and TRBJ2-3, is DTGVSQNPRHKITKRGQNVTFRCDPISEHNRLYWYRQTLGQGPEFLTYFQNEAQLEKSRLLSDRFSAERPKGSFSTLEIQRTEQGDSAMYLCASSLGRGGGADTQYFGPGTRLTVL.

This clonotype was detected a few times. V and J are TRBV20-1 and TRBJ1-4, with D maybe TRBD1 (5 bases). Germline V gene sequence: CDR1 DFQATT, CDR2 SNEGSKA (reference sequence). The CDR3 loop spans 17 amino acids. Trimming removed 3 bases from V and 8 bases from J, with 25 bases in between. The CDR3 bases are TGCAGTGCTAGGTCGTCGTTCCGGGGCCGTCCGGGGGAAAAACTGTTTTTT. It specifies CSARSSFRGRPGEKLFF.

The chain joins TRBV14 to TRBJ1-1; D perhaps matches TRBD1 (6 bases). The CDR3 is 14 residues long. Trimming removed 5 bases from V and 3 bases from J, with 13 bases in between. CDR1 is SGHDN and CDR2 is FVKESK in the germline V gene. In DNA, the CDR3 is TGTGCCAGCAGCGCACCAGGGGTCGACACTGAAGCTTTCTTT. This encodes CASSAPGVDTEAFF.

The chain links TRBV29-1 to TRBJ1-1; D unclear. Germline V CDR1 and CDR2: SQVTM, ANQGSEA. The CDR3 has 13 amino acids. Deletions cut 7 bases from V and 8 bases from J, with 20 bases between. The CDR3 here is CSARTGLRWEAFF. The CDR3, as DNA: TGCAGCGCCCGGACGGGTTTAAGGTGGGAAGCTTTCTTT.

This clonotype was detected ten times or more. V gene TRBV6-5 combines with J gene TRBJ1-1; D may be TRBD1 (5 bases). The V end was cut by 2 bases, the J end by 2 bases, with 6 bases between. The CDR3 runs 13 residues. Germline CDR1 reads MNHEY; CDR2 reads SVGAGI. The CDR3 nucleotides read TGTGCCAGCAGTTACCAGGGAAACACTGAAGCTTTCTTT. Translating gives CASSYQGNTEAFF.

This clonotype was counted once. The junction shows a germline mismatch at one end, possibly a read error. The chain joins TRBV6-2 or TRBV6-3 to TRBJ2-5; D not resolved. This CDR3 contains 13 residues. CDR1 and CDR2 (germline): MNHEY, SVGEGT. The CDR3 sequence: CASRYSISETQYF. CDR3 DNA sequence: TGTGCCAGCAGGTACTCGATATCGGAGACCCAGTACTTC.

The rearrangement joins TRBV5-5 to TRBJ1-4, with a tentative D call TRBD1 (5 bases). The germline CDR1 and CDR2 sequences are SGHKS and YYEKEE (reference sequence). V gave up 4 bases and J gave up 1 base, with 11 bases separating them. The CDR3 covers 15 residues. CDR3 sequence: CASSPVGETNEKLFF. The CDR3 DNA follows: TGTGCCAGCAGCCCCGTGGGGGAAACTAATGAAAAACTGTTTTTT.

This clonotype was counted only a few times. The rearrangement joins TRBV9 to TRBJ2-1; 9 nucleotides line up with TRBD1. Germline V gene lookup returns CDR1 SGDLS and CDR2 YYNGEE. The CDR3 sequence is 17 residues long. V gave up 3 bases and J gave up 0 bases; unmatched junction bases: 7. CDR3 in amino acids: CASSAPGQGGSYNEQFF. Written as DNA, the CDR3 is TGTGCCAGCAGCGCGCCGGGACAGGGAGGCTCCTACAATGAGCAGTTCTTC. Drawing the rest from reference TRBV9 and TRBJ2-1, the complete variable domain is DSGVTQTPKHLITATGQRVTLRCSPRSGDLSVYWYQQSLDQGLQFLIQYYNGEERAKGNILERFSAQQFPDLHSELNLSSLELGDSALYFCASSAPGQGGSYNEQFFGPGTRLTVL.

This clonotype was recorded a few times. This CDR3 reads CASSRTVAGAGGRTEAFF. The CDR3 nucleotides read TGTGCCAGCAGTCGGACGGTTGCGGGGGCCGGCGGGAGGACTGAAGCTTTCTTT. This chain joins TRBV5-6 and TRBJ1-1, with a weak D call TRBD1 (6 bases). This CDR3 region has 18 residues. In germline, CDR1 is SGHDT, CDR2 YYEEEE. Trimming removed 5 bases at V and 5 bases at J, with 28 bases between.

The chain links TRBV2 to TRBJ2-5; the D gene is possibly TRBD1 (6 bases). The CDR3 is 14 residues long. Looked up from germline, CDR1 is SNHLY and CDR2 is FYNNEI. Trimming took off 8 bases at V and 5 bases at J, with 18 bases between the two ends. The CDR3 sequence is CASGGPLFGETQYF. CDR3 sequence (DNA): TGTGCCAGCGGGGGCCCCTTATTCGGGGAGACCCAGTACTTC.

This clonotype was counted ten times or more. The gene calls are TRBV7-6 and TRBJ2-3, with 11 bases matching TRBD1. The V and J ends lost 7 bases and 5 bases, in that order; junction bases with no gene match: 5. In germline, CDR1 is SGHVS, CDR2 FNYEAQ. This CDR3 has 14 amino acids. The CDR3 DNA reads as TGTGCCAGCAAATCCGGGACAGGGGGAGATACGCAGTATTTT. Translated: CASKSGTGGDTQYF.

This clonotype occurred a few times. The J gene is TRBJ1-6, the V gene TRBV4-2; no definite D call. The CDR3 contains 14 residues. CDR1 is LGHNA, CDR2 YNFKEQ, per germline. Trimming pared 0 bases from V and 11 bases from J, leaving 11 bases between. This chain's CDR3 is CASSQDSGSPPLHF. In DNA form, the CDR3 reads TGTGCCAGCAGCCAAGATTCCGGGTCTCCACCCCTCCACTTT.

The gene calls are TRBV7-9 and TRBJ2-7, with 8 bases matching TRBD1. Germline V gene data show CDR1 as SEHNR and CDR2 as FQNEAQ (reference sequence). V was clipped by 3 bases and J by 5 bases; unmatched bases: 6. The CDR3 contains 14 residues. The CDR3: CASSFRGQGNEQYF. DNA for the CDR3: TGTGCCAGCAGCTTCAGGGGGCAGGGGAACGAGCAGTACTTC.

This clonotype has just a few counts. The rearrangement uses TRBV20-1 and TRBJ2-5, with TRBD2 matching over 9 bases. Germline loops: CDR1 DFQATT, CDR2 SNEGSKA (reference sequence). The junction had 9 bases not matched to a gene; V was cut back by 2 bases and J by 5 bases. CDR3 length: 15 residues. The CDR3, as DNA: TGCAGTGCTAGAAAAGTTGCGGGGGGGCATGAGACCCAGTACTTC. This encodes CSARKVAGGHETQYF.

This clonotype was seen a few times. The genes are TRBV5-1 and TRBJ2-5, with 7 bases that match TRBD2. V was clipped by 1 base and J by 2 bases; unmatched bases: 5. The germline V gene encodes CDR1 SGHRS and CDR2 YFSETQ. The CDR3 loop spans 15 amino acids. DNA for the CDR3: TGCGCCAGCAGCTTGTTTCGGGGGGATCAAGAGACCCAGTACTTC. Its protein is CASSLFRGDQETQYF.